The present T cell receptor (beta chain) was sequenced within a study of T cell changes during pregnancy in multiple sclerosis. Germline CDR1 and CDR2: MNHEY and SMNVEV (reference sequence). The V gene end was trimmed by 3 bases and the J gene end by 6 bases; junction bases not matched to a gene: 8. This CDR3 region has 16 residues. The protocol was immunoSEQ multiplex PCR, while the TCRdb copy is restricted to in-frame clones and leaves out a portion. The top ten clones hold about 12% of a sample with about 38,000 clones, more than 85% of them seen once. J is TRBJ2-2 and V is TRBV27, with TRBD2 matching over 9 bases. The starting material was CD8+ T cells from peripheral blood mononuclear cells, obtained after pregnancy. The clonotype comes from a female donor with multiple sclerosis, enrolled in a pregnancy study. The CDR3 region is CASSFSGLAAAGELFF. Written as DNA, the CDR3 is TGTGCCAGCAGTTTCTCGGGACTAGCAGCCGCCGGGGAGCTGTTTTTT.